Following are 32 T cell receptor beta chains from one sample sequenced in a study of blood T cells in healthy people across ages. The authors ran a second PCR of roughly 6 to 12 cycles using a sample-barcoded 5' primer and a J-beta primer mix. Each CDR3 protein gets one entry after TCRdb re-called the 5' RACE reads with MiXCR. The table includes over a million distinct CDR3 sequences, 40% to 50% detected once. The source material was blood. These receptor sequences come from a woman aged 55-69 years in good health.

This clonotype has ten or more counts. The chain joins TRBV12-3 or TRBV12-4 to TRBJ2-7, with 11 bases matching TRBD1. Unmatched junction bases numbered 5, after V lost 9 bases and J lost 4 bases. The CDR3 has 13 amino acids. The DNA for the CDR3 is TGTGCCAGTGGGACAGGGGGATATTACGAGCAGTACTTC. It translates to CASGTGGYYEQYF.

In regard to this clonotype: A read error may be the cause here, since a much bigger clone is one base away. CDR3 amino acids: CASSFNRGYEQYF. For the CDR3, the DNA is TGTGCCAGCAGCTTCAACAGGGGCTACGAGCAGTACTTC. This chain connects TRBV5-5 to TRBJ2-4, with 7 positions matching TRBD1. The last part of the DNA fits TRBJ2-7 better; the J call may be wrong. Looked up from germline, CDR1 is SGHKS and CDR2 is YYEKEE (reference sequence). The CDR3 contains 13 residues.

The chain combines TRBV6-5 with TRBJ2-3, with D perhaps matching TRBD2 (6 bases). The CDR3 length is 15 residues. Germline CDR1 reads MNHEY; CDR2 reads SVGAGI. V was clipped by 3 bases and J by 2 bases, with 12 bases between them. As DNA, the CDR3 is TGTGCCAGCAGTTATTCCCGGGGACTCACAGATACGCAGTATTTT. Protein product: CASSYSRGLTDTQYF.

The chain recombines TRBV20-1 with TRBJ2-7; D tentatively fits TRBD1 or TRBD2 (6 bases each). Per germline, CDR1 DFQATT and CDR2 SNEGSKA (reference sequence). The V gene lost 3 bases and the J gene lost 4 bases, with 16 bases spanning the gap. The CDR3 sequence is 14 residues long. CDR3 coding DNA: TGCAGTGCTAGGGCGGGACAAAACTTTTACGAGCAGTACTTC. Its translation is CSARAGQNFYEQYF.

The chain joins TRBV9 to TRBJ2-1, with 15 bases aligning to TRBD2. The V and J ends lost 2 bases and 4 bases, in that order; junction bases with no gene match: 1. CDR1 is SGDLS, CDR2 YYNGEE, per germline. This CDR3 is built from 16 residues. For the CDR3, the DNA is TGTGCCAGCAGCGTCGGGACTAGCGGGAGGTACAATGAGCAGTTCTTC. Its protein is CASSVGTSGRYNEQFF.

The chain has TRBV7-9 and TRBJ2-7, with 9 bases fitting TRBD2. J lost 0 bases, V lost 0 bases, and 3 bases had no gene match. There are 16 residues in the CDR3. The germline V gene encodes CDR1 SEHNR and CDR2 FQNEAQ (reference sequence). CDR3 residues: CASSLASGRTSYEQYF. For the CDR3, the DNA is TGTGCCAGCAGCTTAGCGAGCGGGAGGACCTCCTACGAGCAGTACTTC.

The chain has TRBV27 and TRBJ2-7; no reliable D call. The CDR3 contains 13 residues. Trimming took off 6 bases at V and 0 bases at J, with 9 bases between the two ends. The germline gives CDR1 MNHEY, CDR2 SMNVEV (reference sequence). The CDR3 bases are TGTGCCAGCAGACCTCACAGCTCCTACGAGCAGTACTTC. Translating gives CASRPHSSYEQYF.

This clonotype was recorded once. This chain links TRBV10-3 with TRBJ2-3, with D unclear. The CDR3 consists of 13 residues. V gave up 4 bases and J gave up 2 bases, with 7 bases separating them. Germline lookup yields CDR1 ENHRY and CDR2 SYGVKD. The CDR3 loop reads CAISGSNTDTQYF. In DNA form, the CDR3 reads TGTGCCATCAGTGGGTCGAACACAGATACGCAGTATTTT.

This clonotype has only a few counts. The chain is built from TRBV2 and TRBJ1-1, with unresolved D. V lost 3 bases, J lost 4 bases, and 18 bases lay in between. This CDR3 is built from 16 residues. The V gene's germline CDR1 is SNHLY and CDR2 FYNNEI. The CDR3 here is CASSEVSVGGGTEAFF. In DNA, the CDR3 is TGTGCCAGCAGTGAGGTATCGGTGGGCGGCGGCACTGAAGCTTTCTTT.

The chain uses TRBV6-6 and TRBJ2-1, with 11 bases aligning to TRBD2. V gave up 6 bases and J gave up 2 bases; unmatched junction bases: 3. Germline V gives CDR1 MNHNY, CDR2 SVGAGI (reference sequence). The CDR3 runs to 15 residues. In DNA, the CDR3 is TGTGCCAGCAGATTACTAGCGGGAGCCTACAATGAGCAGTTCTTC. Encoded protein: CASRLLAGAYNEQFF.

The chain links TRBV1 to TRBJ2-4. Gene TRBJ2-7 matches the end of the DNA better, so the J call may be wrong. TRBV1 is noted as a pseudogene. The CDR3 is 14 amino acids. CDR3: CTSTPLWHHYEQYF. The CDR3 DNA reads TGCACCAGCACACCACTCTGGCACCACTACGAGCAGTACTTC.

This clonotype was observed a single time. The chain employs TRBV20-1 and TRBJ2-5; TRBD1 aligns across 9 bases. The J call is doubtful: the DNA matches TRBJ2-7 better. This CDR3 region has 13 residues. Germline CDR1 DFQATT, CDR2 SNEGSKA (reference sequence). The CDR3: CSARDPDRGEQYF. CDR3 sequence (DNA): TGCAGTGCTAGAGATCCGGACAGGGGCGAGCAGTACTTC.

The V gene is TRBV6-5, the J gene TRBJ1-2; the D is unclear. This CDR3 spans 15 amino acids. V was cut by 3 bases and J by 7 bases, with 18 bases left in between. Germline loops: CDR1 MNHEY, CDR2 SVGAGI. The CDR3: CASSYRPVPGVGYTF. CDR3 DNA: TGTGCCAGCAGTTATCGGCCCGTCCCCGGGGTTGGCTACACCTTC.

This clonotype is a singleton in its sample. V usage is TRBV29-1 and J usage is TRBJ2-7, with TRBD1 matching over 12 bases. The J call could be wrong; TRBJ2-5 is a better fit for the DNA end. Germline-derived CDR1 and CDR2 are SQVTM and ANQGSEA. The CDR3 totals 14 residues. Written as DNA, the CDR3 is TGCAGCGTTATCGGGGACAGGGGGCTAGAGACCCAGTACTTC. Its translation: CSVIGDRGLETQYF.

The chain joins TRBV20-1 to TRBJ2-1; a weak D match, TRBD1 (5 bases). Germline CDR1 and CDR2: DFQATT and SNEGSKA (reference sequence). Trimming shortened V by 3 bases and J by 3 bases, and 12 bases separated the two germline ends. CDR3 length: 14 residues. CDR3 sequence: CSASFPTGYNEQFF. CDR3 DNA sequence: TGCAGTGCTAGTTTCCCTACAGGCTACAATGAGCAGTTCTTC.

To note about this clonotype: A read error may account for a junction end that differs from germline. This rearrangement joins TRBV28 to TRBJ2-3, with D possibly TRBD2 on 8 matching bases. The CDR3 has 14 residues. The germline V gene has CDR1 MDHEN and CDR2 SYDVKM. The CDR3 loop is CASSTRGGTDMQYF. As DNA, the CDR3 is TGTGCCAGCAGTACCCGGGGGGGGACAGATATGCAGTATTTT.

The chain carries TRBV27 and TRBJ1-2; D is ambiguous. The V and J ends lost 6 bases and 7 bases respectively, with 21 bases between them. The CDR3 is made up of 15 amino acids. Germline V gives CDR1 MNHEY, CDR2 SMNVEV (reference sequence). CDR3 residues: CASRPQGPSICGYTF. CDR3 DNA: TGTGCCAGCAGACCACAAGGACCGTCTATCTGTGGCTACACCTTC.

This chain connects TRBV13 to TRBJ1-4; possibly TRBD1 for D (6 bases). Germline V gene sequence: CDR1 PRHDT, CDR2 FYEKMQ (reference sequence). There are 14 residues in the CDR3. The V and J ends lost 4 bases and 4 bases respectively, with 10 bases between them. CDR3 nucleotides: TGTGCCAGCAGCTACAGGGAAGATAATGAAAAACTGTTTTTT. It specifies CASSYREDNEKLFF.

This clonotype has only a few counts. The genes are TRBV7-6 and TRBJ2-3; 11 positions match TRBD2. J was trimmed by 2 bases and V by 5 bases; bases with no gene match: 9. This CDR3 has 17 residues. Germline V lookup: CDR1 SGHVS, CDR2 FNYEAQ. The CDR3 DNA reads as TGTGCCAGCAGCAACCAAGGGACTAGCGGACCCACAGATACGCAGTATTTT. Translated, it gives CASSNQGTSGPTDTQYF.

This clonotype was observed a handful of times. V usage is TRBV2 and J usage is TRBJ2-4; a possible D gene is TRBD1 (6 bases). V was pared by 1 base and J by 6 bases, with 10 bases between. Germline CDR1 is SNHLY and CDR2 is FYNNEI. The CDR3 has 14 residues. CDR3 DNA: TGTGCCAGCAGTGAAGACAGGGTGGGAAACATTCAGTACTTC. As protein: CASSEDRVGNIQYF.

The rearrangement uses TRBV24-1 and TRBJ2-7; TRBD1 agrees at 8 bases. With V trimmed by 4 bases and J by 2 bases, 12 bases remained unmatched. The germline CDR1 and CDR2 sequences are KGHDR and SFDVKD. The CDR3 extends over 17 amino acids. CDR3 sequence reads: CATSDEGMGQDTYEQYF. The CDR3 bases are TGTGCCACCAGTGACGAGGGGATGGGACAGGACACCTACGAGCAGTACTTC.

Only a few counts were recorded for this clonotype. This chain links TRBV20-1 with TRBJ2-5; 12 bases fit TRBD2. Germline CDR1 DFQATT, CDR2 SNEGSKA (reference sequence). CDR3 length: 16 amino acids. Losses at the gene ends were 0 bases for V and 11 bases for J; bases not matched to a gene: 13. The CDR3, as DNA: TGCAGTGCTAGAGATCTAACTAGCGGGAGGTTCGGTGAGCAGTACTTC. Protein sequence: CSARDLTSGRFGEQYF.

J is TRBJ2-6 and V is TRBV4-1, with D unresolved. The germline V gene has CDR1 MGHRA and CDR2 YSYEKL. V gave up 0 bases and J gave up 0 bases, with 9 bases separating them. The CDR3 totals 17 residues. The CDR3 is CASSQDLRDSGANVLTF. CDR3 DNA sequence: TGCGCCAGCAGCCAAGACCTTAGAGACTCTGGGGCCAACGTCCTGACTTTC.

The genes are TRBV6-1 and TRBJ2-7, with 7 bases that match TRBD1. V trimming: 2 bases; J trimming: 1 base; junction bases outside the gene matches: 2. The CDR3 extends over 14 amino acids. Germline lookup yields CDR1 MNHNS and CDR2 SASEGT. CDR3 in amino acids: CASSEWGQSYEQYF. CDR3 DNA sequence: TGTGCCAGCAGTGAATGGGGACAGTCCTACGAGCAGTACTTC.

The chain recombines TRBV27 with TRBJ2-7, with a weak D call TRBD2 (6 bases). Trimming stripped 9 bases from V and 6 bases from J, with 15 bases between. The CDR3 has 12 residues. Germline V lookup: CDR1 MNHEY, CDR2 SMNVEV (reference sequence). In nucleotides, the CDR3 is TGTGCCAGGAGTCAAGGAGGGACCGAGCAGTACTTC. Amino acids: CARSQGGTEQYF.

This clonotype was seen more than once but under ten times. The genes are TRBV18 and TRBJ2-7; perhaps TRBD2 as D (5 bases). CDR1 is KGHSH and CDR2 is LQKENI in the germline V gene. Trimming cost V 0 bases and J 3 bases, with 12 bases left between them. This CDR3 is built from 15 residues. This chain's CDR3 is CASSPPSGSHYEQYF. The CDR3 nucleotides are TGTGCCAGCTCACCACCGAGTGGGAGCCACTACGAGCAGTACTTC. Drawing the rest from reference TRBV18 and TRBJ2-7, the complete variable domain is NAGVMQNPRHLVRRRGQEARLRCSPMKGHSHVYWYRQLPEEGLKFMVYLQKENIIDESGMPKERFSAEFPKEGPSILRIQQVVRGDSAAYFCASSPPSGSHYEQYFGPGTRLTVT.

The V and J genes are TRBV27 and TRBJ2-4; 7 bases are a match to TRBD1. The J call may not be correct, given that the DNA end is closer to TRBJ2-7. CDR1 and CDR2 from the germline V gene are MNHEY and SMNVEV (reference sequence). The CDR3 length is 15 residues. CDR3 in amino acids: CASSSPRQGAYEQYF. The CDR3 coding sequence is TGTGCCAGCAGTAGTCCGCGACAGGGTGCGTACGAGCAGTACTTC.

This clonotype was found many times. This chain joins TRBV10-3 and TRBJ2-3; tentative D call: TRBD2 (5 bases). The germline gives CDR1 ENHRY, CDR2 SYGVKD. V was shortened by 0 bases and J by 8 bases, with 21 bases between the two germline ends. The CDR3 is made up of 17 amino acids. The CDR3 sequence is CAISESTTKAARGTQYF. DNA for the CDR3: TGTGCCATCAGTGAGTCGACAACTAAGGCAGCCCGGGGTACGCAGTATTTT.

This chain connects TRBV12-3 or TRBV12-4 to TRBJ1-2; 8 positions agree with TRBD1. This CDR3 spans 13 amino acids. V was pared by 2 bases and J by 7 bases, with 3 bases of the junction left unmatched. The CDR3 nucleotides are TGTGCCAGCAGTTTAATACAGGGGGGTGGCTACACCTTC. Protein: CASSLIQGGGYTF.

This clonotype showed up many times. V and J are TRBV4-1 and TRBJ2-7; tentatively, D is TRBD2 (5 bases). The J call is in doubt because the DNA end fits TRBJ2-5 better. This CDR3 spans 16 amino acids. The germline V gene encodes CDR1 MGHRA and CDR2 YSYEKL. For the CDR3, the DNA is TGCGCCAGCAGCCATTGGGTGGTGGACGGGATGAAGACCCAGTACTTC. As protein: CASSHWVVDGMKTQYF.

The DNA for the CDR3 is TGTGCCAGCACTCTTGTTTGGACTAGCGCACAAGAGACCCAGTACTTC. Translating gives CASTLVWTSAQETQYF. The genes are TRBV5-6 and TRBJ2-5, with 9 bases lining up with TRBD2. V trimming: 6 bases; J trimming: 2 bases; junction bases outside the gene matches: 11. There are 16 residues in the CDR3. Germline V gene lookup returns CDR1 SGHDT and CDR2 YYEEEE.

In this sample, this clonotype turned up a few times. This chain joins TRBV2 and TRBJ2-5; maybe TRBD1 (6 bases). The CDR3 sequence is 13 residues long. Per the germline V gene, CDR1 is SNHLY and CDR2 is FYNNEI. With 5 bases removed from V and 3 bases from J, the gap between germline ends came to 10 bases. This CDR3 reads CASSPDSEETQYF. In DNA form, the CDR3 reads TGTGCCAGCAGTCCGGACAGTGAAGAGACCCAGTACTTC.